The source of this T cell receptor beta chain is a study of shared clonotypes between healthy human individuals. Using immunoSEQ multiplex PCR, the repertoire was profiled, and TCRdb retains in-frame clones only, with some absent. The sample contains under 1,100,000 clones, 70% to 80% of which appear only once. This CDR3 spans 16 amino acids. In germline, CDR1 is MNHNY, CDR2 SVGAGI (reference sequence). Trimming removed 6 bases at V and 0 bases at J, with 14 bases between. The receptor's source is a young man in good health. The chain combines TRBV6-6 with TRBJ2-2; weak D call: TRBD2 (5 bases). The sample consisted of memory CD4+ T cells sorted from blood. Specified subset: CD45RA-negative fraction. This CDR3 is CASSNFGVSNTGELFF. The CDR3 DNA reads TGTGCCAGCAGCAATTTCGGGGTTTCGAACACCGGGGAGCTGTTTTTT.